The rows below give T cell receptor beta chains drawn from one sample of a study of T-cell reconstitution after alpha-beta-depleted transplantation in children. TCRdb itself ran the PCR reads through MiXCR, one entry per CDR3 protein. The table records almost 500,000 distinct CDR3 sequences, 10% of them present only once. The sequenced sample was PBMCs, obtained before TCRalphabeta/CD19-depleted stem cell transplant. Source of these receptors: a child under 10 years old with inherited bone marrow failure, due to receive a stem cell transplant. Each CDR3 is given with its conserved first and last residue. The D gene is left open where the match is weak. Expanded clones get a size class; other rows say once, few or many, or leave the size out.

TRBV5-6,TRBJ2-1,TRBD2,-,TGTGCCAGCAGCTTGTCGCTAGCGGGGTACAATGAGCAGCTCTTC,CASSLSLAGYNEQLF
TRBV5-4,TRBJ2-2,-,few,TGTGCCAGCAGCCGATACAGGGTGAACACCGGGGAGCTGTTTTTT,CASSRYRVNTGELFF
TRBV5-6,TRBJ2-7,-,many,TGTGCCAGCAGCTGGGGCCCGTCCTACGAGCAGTACTTC,CASSWGPSYEQYF
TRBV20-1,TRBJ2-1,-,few,TGCAGTGCTAGTAATTTACGGGCCGAGGTTTACAATGAGCAGTTCTTC,CSASNLRAEVYNEQFF
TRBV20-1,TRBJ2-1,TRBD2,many,TGCAGTGCTAGAGATCAGCGGGAGGCGAGTGAGCAGTTCTTC,CSARDQREASEQFF
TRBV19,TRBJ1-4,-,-,TGTGCCAGTAGTACTCCCGGGACGGCTAATGAAAAACTGTTTTTT,CASSTPGTANEKLFF
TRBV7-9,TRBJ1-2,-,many,TGTGCCAGCAGCCCGAGGGCAGGGCCCGCTAACTATGGCTACACCTTC,CASSPRAGPANYGYTF
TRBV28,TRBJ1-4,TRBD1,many,TGTGCCAGCAGGGGGATACAGGGGGCGAATCGAACTAATGAAAAACTGTTTTTT,CASRGIQGANRTNEKLFF
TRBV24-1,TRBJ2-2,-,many,TGTGCCACCAGTGACCCTCAGGAGTTCGCGAACACCGGGGAGCTGTTTTTT,CATSDPQEFANTGELFF
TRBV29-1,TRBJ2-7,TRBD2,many,TGCAGCGTGACTAGCGAACAAGGGCAGTACTTC,CSVTSEQGQYF
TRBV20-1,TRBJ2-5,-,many,TGCAGTGCTAGAAAACAAGAGACCCAGTACTTC,CSARKQETQYF
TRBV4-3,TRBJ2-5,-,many,TGCGCCAGCAGCCCTAGGGGTTATGAGACCCAGTACTTC,CASSPRGYETQYF
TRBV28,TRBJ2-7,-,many,TGTGCCAGCACCTGGGGGGAGATCGGCGAGCAGTACTTC,CASTWGEIGEQYF
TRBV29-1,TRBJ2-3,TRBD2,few,TGCAGCGCCGGACTAGCGGAAGATACGCAGTATTTT,CSAGLAEDTQYF
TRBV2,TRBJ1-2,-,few,TGTGCCAGCAGTGAAACGGGCTACACCTTC,CASSETGYTF
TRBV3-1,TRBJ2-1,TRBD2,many,TGTGCCAGCAGCCAAGTAGCGGGAGGGCCTACAGATGAGCAGTTCTTC,CASSQVAGGPTDEQFF
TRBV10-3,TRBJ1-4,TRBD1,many,TGTGCCATCAGTGACGACAGGGGAGTGTGGGAAAAACTGTTTTTT,CAISDDRGVWEKLFF
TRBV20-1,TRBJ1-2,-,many,TGCAGTGCTACTGTTGGATACTACACCTTC,CSATVGYYTF
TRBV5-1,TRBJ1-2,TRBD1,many,TGCGCCAGCAGCGGGGACAGGGGGCCAGTCTATGGCTACACCTTC,CASSGDRGPVYGYTF
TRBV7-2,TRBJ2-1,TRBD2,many,TGTGCCAGCAGCTTAGTAGCGGGAGCTTCCTACAATGAGCAGTTCTTC,CASSLVAGASYNEQFF
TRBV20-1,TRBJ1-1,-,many,TGCAGTGCTAGGGGAGGAGGGACTGAAGCTTTCTTT,CSARGGGTEAFF
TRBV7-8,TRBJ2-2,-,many,TGTGCCAGCAGCATACAGGGAGCCGGGGAGCTGTTTTTT,CASSIQGAGELFF
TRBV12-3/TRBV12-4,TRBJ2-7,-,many,TGTGCCAGCAGTTTAAGGCGATCCTCCTACGAGCAGTACTTC,CASSLRRSSYEQYF
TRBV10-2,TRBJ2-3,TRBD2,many,TGCGCCAGCAGTGCGGGCAGGGCGGGAGCGGGAGATACGCAGTATTTT,CASSAGRAGAGDTQYF
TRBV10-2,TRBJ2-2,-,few,TGCGCCACCTCACCAGACCCCACCGGGGAGCTGTTTTTT,CATSPDPTGELFF
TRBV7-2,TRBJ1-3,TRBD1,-,TGTGCCAGCAGCTTAGCGCAGGGGGACACCATATATTTT,CASSLAQGDTIYF
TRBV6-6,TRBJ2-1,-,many,TGTGCCAGCAGCCGCAGGGATGAGCAGTTCTTC,CASSRRDEQFF
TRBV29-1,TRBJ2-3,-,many,TGCAGCGTTGAACGTGGTCACGCCAGCACAGATACGCAGTATTTT,CSVERGHASTDTQYF
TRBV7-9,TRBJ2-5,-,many,TGTGCCAGCAGCCCAGATGAAGAGACCCAGTACTTC,CASSPDEETQYF
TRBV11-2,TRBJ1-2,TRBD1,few,TGTGCCAGCAGCTTCTTGGTAGGGACACGGGACAGGGAGGATGGCTACACCTTC,CASSFLVGTRDREDGYTF
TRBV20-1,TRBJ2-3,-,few,TGCAGTGGAGTATCGAGGAGGGATACGCAGTATTTT,CSGVSRRDTQYF
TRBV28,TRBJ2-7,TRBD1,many,TGTGCCAGCAGTTTACCCCAGGGGGCCTTCTCCTACGAGCAGTACTTC,CASSLPQGAFSYEQYF
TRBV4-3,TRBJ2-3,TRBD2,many,TGCGCCAGCAGACGCAACGCCGGGACTAGCGGGGCAGATACGCAGTATTTT,CASRRNAGTSGADTQYF
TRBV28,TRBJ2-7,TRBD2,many,TGTGCCAGCAGTTTAGCTAGCGGGAGGGCCGGGACCTACGAGCAGTACTTC,CASSLASGRAGTYEQYF
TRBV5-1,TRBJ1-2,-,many,TGCGCCAGCAGCTTGGTAGGGGACGCCGGTTGGAGAGGCTACACCTTC,CASSLVGDAGWRGYTF
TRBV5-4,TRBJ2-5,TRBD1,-,TGTGCCAGCAGCTCCCGGGACAGGGTGTACCAAGAGACCCAGTACTTC,CASSSRDRVYQETQYF
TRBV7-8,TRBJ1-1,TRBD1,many,TGTGCCAGCAGCTTGACAGGGGAAGGGGCTTTCTTT,CASSLTGEGAFF
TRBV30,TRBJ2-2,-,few,TGTGCCTGGCTACGGACAGCGAACACCGGGGAGCTGTTTTTT,CAWLRTANTGELFF
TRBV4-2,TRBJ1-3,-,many,TGTGCCAGCAGCCAAGGACAGGACAAGGGGGGAAACACCATATATTTT,CASSQGQDKGGNTIYF
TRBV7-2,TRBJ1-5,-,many,TGTGCCAGCAGCTTTAGGGGACTTCAGCCCCAGCATTTT,CASSFRGLQPQHF
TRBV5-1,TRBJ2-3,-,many,TGCGCCAGCAGCTTGTTGCGGGAAGACACAGATACGCAGTATTTT,CASSLLREDTDTQYF
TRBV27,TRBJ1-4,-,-,TGTGCCAGCAGTTTACTCAGGGGTTATGATGAAAAACTGTTTTTT,CASSLLRGYDEKLFF
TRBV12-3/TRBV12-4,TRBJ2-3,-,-,TGTGCCAGCAGTTCCGACCCACTAGCCCGGAGGAGTGGTACGCAGTATTTT,CASSSDPLARRSGTQYF
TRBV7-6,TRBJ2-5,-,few,TGTGCCAGCAGCTCCCCCCTAGTCCCGTGGGAGACCCAGTACTTC,CASSSPLVPWETQYF
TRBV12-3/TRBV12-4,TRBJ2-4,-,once,TGTGCCAGCAGTTTAGAACAGGGAGCCAAAAACATTCAGTACTTC,CASSLEQGAKNIQYF
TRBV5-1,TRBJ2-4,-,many,TGCGCCAGCAGCTTGGGTCTAGCCAAAAACATTCAGTACTTC,CASSLGLAKNIQYF
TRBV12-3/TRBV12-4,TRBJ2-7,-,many,TGTGCCAGCAGTCCCCCTGTCGTTGGGACCTACGAGCAGTACTTC,CASSPPVVGTYEQYF
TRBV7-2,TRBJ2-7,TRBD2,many,TGTGCCAGCAGCCTCGGACTAGCGGCTTCCTACGAGCAGTACTTC,CASSLGLAASYEQYF
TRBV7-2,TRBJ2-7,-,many,TGTGCCAGCAGCTTAGCTTTGGTCGAGCAGTACTTC,CASSLALVEQYF
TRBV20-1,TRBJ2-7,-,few,TGCAGTGCTAGAGGACAGTACGAGCAGTACTTC,CSARGQYEQYF
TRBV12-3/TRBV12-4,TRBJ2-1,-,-,TGTGCCAGCAGCCTAAAGTCTCAGGGTCTGGACAATGAGCAGTTCTTC,CASSLKSQGLDNEQFF
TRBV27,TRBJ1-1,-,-,TGTGCCAGCAGTTTTACGGGGGGGTTGAAGAACACTGAAGCTTTCTTT,CASSFTGGLKNTEAFF
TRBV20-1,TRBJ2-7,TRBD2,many,TGCAGTGCTAGAGAATTAGGGGCTAGCGGGAGTTCCTACGAGCAGTACTTC,CSARELGASGSSYEQYF
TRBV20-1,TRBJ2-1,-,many,TGCAGTGCTAAGACTGATGAGCAGTTCTTC,CSAKTDEQFF